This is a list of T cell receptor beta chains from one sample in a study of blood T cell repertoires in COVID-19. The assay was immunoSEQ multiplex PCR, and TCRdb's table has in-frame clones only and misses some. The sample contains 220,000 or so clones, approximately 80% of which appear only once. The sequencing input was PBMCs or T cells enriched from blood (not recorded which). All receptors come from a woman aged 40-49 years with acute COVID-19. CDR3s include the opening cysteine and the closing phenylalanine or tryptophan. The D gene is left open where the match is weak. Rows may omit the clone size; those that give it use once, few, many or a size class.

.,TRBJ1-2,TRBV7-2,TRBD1,TGTGCCAGCAGCCTCAGACAGGGGGCAGACTATGGCTACACCTTC,CASSLRQGADYGYTF
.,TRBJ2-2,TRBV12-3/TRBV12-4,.,TGTGCCAGCAAGGAGGGTAACACCGGGGAGCTGTTTTTT,CASKEGNTGELFF
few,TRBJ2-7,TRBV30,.,TGTGCCTGGAGCCCTGGACAGTCCTACGAGCAGTACTTC,CAWSPGQSYEQYF
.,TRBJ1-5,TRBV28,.,TGTGCCAGCAGTTTACAGGAGGGCAATCAGCCCCAGCATTTT,CASSLQEGNQPQHF
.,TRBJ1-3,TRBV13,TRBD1,TGTGCCAGCAGATACAGGGGAGCCTCTGGAAACACCATATATTTT,CASRYRGASGNTIYF
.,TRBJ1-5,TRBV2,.,TGTGCCAGCAGTGATATGGCAGGGTATCAGCCCCAGCATTTT,CASSDMAGYQPQHF
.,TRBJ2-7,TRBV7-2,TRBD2,TGTGCCAGCAGATTTTACCCAGCGGGAGACTCCTACGAGCAGTACTTC,CASRFYPAGDSYEQYF
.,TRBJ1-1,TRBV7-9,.,TGTGCCAGCAGCTTAGAACAGATTAACACTGAAGCTTTCTTT,CASSLEQINTEAFF
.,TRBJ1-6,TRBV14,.,TGTGCCAGCAGCCAAGATTGGGCAAATTCACCCCTCCACTTT,CASSQDWANSPLHF
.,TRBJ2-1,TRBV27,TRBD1,TGTGCCAGCAGTTCTGCGGACAGGGGCTACAATGAGCAGTTCTTC,CASSSADRGYNEQFF
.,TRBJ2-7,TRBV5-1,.,TGCGCCAGCAGCTTGTCGGAGGGGCCTTACGAGCAGTACTTC,CASSLSEGPYEQYF
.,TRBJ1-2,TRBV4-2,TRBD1,TGTGCCAGCAGCCAAGAAGGGACAGCCAATTATGGCTACACCTTC,CASSQEGTANYGYTF
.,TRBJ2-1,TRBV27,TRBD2,TGTGCCAGCAGTTTAATAGCGGGAGTTATAAACAATGAGCAGTTCTTC,CASSLIAGVINNEQFF
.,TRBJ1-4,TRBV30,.,TGTGCCTGGAGTGTACCGGGGGGCAGTGAAAAACTGTTTTTT,CAWSVPGGSEKLFF
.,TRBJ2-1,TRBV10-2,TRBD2,TGCGCCAGCAGCGCCGGACTAGCGGGGGGGTACAATGAGCAGTTCTTC,CASSAGLAGGYNEQFF
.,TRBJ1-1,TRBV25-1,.,TGTGCCAGCAGTGATCCCGGTTGGCAGGGAAGAGTTTTCTTT,CASSDPGWQGRVFF
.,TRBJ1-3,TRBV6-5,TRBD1,TGTGCCAGCCAGGGGGCAGGGGGAAACACCATATATTTT,CASQGAGGNTIYF
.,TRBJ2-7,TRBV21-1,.,TGTGCCAGCAGGCCGGGACAGGAGGCTTACGAGCAGTACTTC,CASRPGQEAYEQYF
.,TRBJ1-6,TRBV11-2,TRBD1,TGTGCCAGCAGCTCCTACGCGGGACAGTCAAATTATTCACCCCTCCACTTT,CASSSYAGQSNYSPLHF
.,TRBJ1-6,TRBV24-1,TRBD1,TGTGCCACCCGACCCAGGGGGCGATCACCCCTCCACTTT,CATRPRGRSPLHF
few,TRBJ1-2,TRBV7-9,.,TGTGCCAGCAATCCCCACAGGGACGCTGAAGGCTACACCTTC,CASNPHRDAEGYTF
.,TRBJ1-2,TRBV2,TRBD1,TGTGCCAGCAGCCCTATCCGACAGGGGACGGATGGCTACACCTTC,CASSPIRQGTDGYTF
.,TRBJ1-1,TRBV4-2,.,TGTGCCAGCAGCCAAGGAGCAGGGCCGGGCGTCGAAGCTTTCTTT,CASSQGAGPGVEAFF
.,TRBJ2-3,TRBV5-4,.,TGTGCCAGCAGCTTGGAGGGGCGAGTTCCCCTTAGCACAGATACGCAGTATTTT,CASSLEGRVPLSTDTQYF
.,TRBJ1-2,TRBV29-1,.,TGCAGCGTTGACGATGGCTACACCTTC,CSVDDGYTF
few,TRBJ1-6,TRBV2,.,TGTGCCAGCAGTCGGGTGAGCTCACCCCTCCACTTT,CASSRVSSPLHF
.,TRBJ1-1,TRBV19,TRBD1,TGTGCCAGTAGTCCGGGACAGGTCTGGGGCACTGAAGCTTTCTTT,CASSPGQVWGTEAFF
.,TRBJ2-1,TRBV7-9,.,TGTGCCAGCAGCTTAGCGGAGGGCATGCATGAGCAGTTCTTC,CASSLAEGMHEQFF
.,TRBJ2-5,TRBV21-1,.,TGTGCCAGCAGCAAAGACAGGGACAGGTCCGGACTCGGGCAGACCCAGTACTTC,CASSKDRDRSGLGQTQYF
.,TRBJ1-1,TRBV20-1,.,TGCAGTCCCCACGGGGCTGAAGCTTTCTTT,CSPHGAEAFF
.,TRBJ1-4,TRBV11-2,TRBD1,TGTGCCAGCAGCTTATGGACAGGGAGGGGGGAAAAACTGTTTTTT,CASSLWTGRGEKLFF
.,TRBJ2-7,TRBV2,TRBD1,TGTGCCAGCAAAGGGACAGGGATATCCTACGAGCAGTACTTC,CASKGTGISYEQYF
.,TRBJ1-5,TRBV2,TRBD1,TGTGCCAGCAGCCAGGGGGTCTTTGAAGAACAGCCCCAGCATTTT,CASSQGVFEEQPQHF
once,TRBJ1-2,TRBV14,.,TGTGCCAGCAGCCTTAAGGGAGGGGCGTACTATGGCTACACCTTC,CASSLKGGAYYGYTF
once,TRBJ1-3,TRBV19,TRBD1,TGTGCCACCGCCCGACCCCGACAGGGGCCCTTCTCTGGAAACACCATATATTTT,CATARPRQGPFSGNTIYF
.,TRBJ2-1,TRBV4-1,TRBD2,TGCGCCAGCAGCCCAGTCCCCGGGCTAGCGGGATCCTCGGGGAATGAGCAGTTCTTC,CASSPVPGLAGSSGNEQFF
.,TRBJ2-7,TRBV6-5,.,TGTGCCAGCAGTCCGACAGTCACCTCCTACGAGCAGTACTTC,CASSPTVTSYEQYF
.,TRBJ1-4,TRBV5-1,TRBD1,TGCGCCAGCAGCACGACAGGGAATGAAAAACTGTTTTTT,CASSTTGNEKLFF
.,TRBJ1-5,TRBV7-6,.,TGTGCCAGCAGCCGAGTGGGGGCTACTCAGCCCCAGCATTTT,CASSRVGATQPQHF
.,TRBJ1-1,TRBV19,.,TGTGCCAGCGGGGGGTCGGAAGCTTTCTTT,CASGGSEAFF
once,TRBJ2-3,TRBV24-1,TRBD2,TGTGCCACCAGTGATTTCGGGACTAGCGGGAGCCTCACAGATACGCAGTATTTT,CATSDFGTSGSLTDTQYF
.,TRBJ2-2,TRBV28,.,TGTGCCAGCAGACAACCTGGCGGGGAGCTGTTTTTT,CASRQPGGELFF
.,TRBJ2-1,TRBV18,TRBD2,TGTGCCAGCTCACCACCTTCCAGCGGGAACTACAATGAGCAGTTCTTC,CASSPPSSGNYNEQFF
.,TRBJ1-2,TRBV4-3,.,TGCGCCAGCAGCCAAGCCAGGGGCTATGGCTACACCTTC,CASSQARGYGYTF
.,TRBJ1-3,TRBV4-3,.,TGCGCCAGCAGCCAATTCGTCGGAAACACCATATATTTT,CASSQFVGNTIYF
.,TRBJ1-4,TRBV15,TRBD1,TGTGCCACCAGCCTTGGGAACAGGGGTAATGAAAAACTGTTTTTT,CATSLGNRGNEKLFF
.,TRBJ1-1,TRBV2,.,TGTGCCAGCGCTCTCCGGGATCGGACTGAAGCTTTCTTT,CASALRDRTEAFF
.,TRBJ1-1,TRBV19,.,TGTGCCAGTAGATGGGGCCCGAACACTGAAGCTTTCTTT,CASRWGPNTEAFF
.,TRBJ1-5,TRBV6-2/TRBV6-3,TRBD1,TGTGCCAGCAGTTACCCCGGGACAGCGGCTGGCAATCAGCCCCAGCATTTT,CASSYPGTAAGNQPQHF